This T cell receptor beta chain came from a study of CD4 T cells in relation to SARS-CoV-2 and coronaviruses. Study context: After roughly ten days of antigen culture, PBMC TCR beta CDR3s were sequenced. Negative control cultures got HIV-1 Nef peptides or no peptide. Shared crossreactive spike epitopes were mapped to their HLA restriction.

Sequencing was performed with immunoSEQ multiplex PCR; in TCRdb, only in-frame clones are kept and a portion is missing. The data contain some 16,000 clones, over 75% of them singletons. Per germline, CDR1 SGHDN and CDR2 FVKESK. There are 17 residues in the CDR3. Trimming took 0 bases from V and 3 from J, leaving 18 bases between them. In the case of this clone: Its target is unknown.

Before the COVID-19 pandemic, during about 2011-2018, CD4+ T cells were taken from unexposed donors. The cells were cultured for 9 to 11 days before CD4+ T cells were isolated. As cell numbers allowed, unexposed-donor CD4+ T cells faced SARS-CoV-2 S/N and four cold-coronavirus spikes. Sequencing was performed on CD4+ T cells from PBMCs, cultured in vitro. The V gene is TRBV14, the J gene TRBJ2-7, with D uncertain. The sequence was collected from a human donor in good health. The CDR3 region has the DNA TGTGCCAGCAGCCAAGATATTTTGCACCCCGAGGACTACGAGCAGTACTTC. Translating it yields CASSQDILHPEDYEQYF.